The present entry profiles one T cell receptor (beta chain) with its context. These data come from a study of CD8 T cells in ankylosing spondylitis. It was by quantitative 5'-RACE with molecular barcodes that TCR beta libraries were made. TCRdb re-called the 5' RACE reads through MiXCR, storing one row per CDR3 protein. The sample consists of under 300,000 distinct CDR3 sequences, about 10% of them appearing once. This CDR3 is 15 amino acids long. The V gene's germline CDR1 is SGHDN and CDR2 FVKESK. With 0 bases clipped from V and 8 bases from J, the junction kept 4 bases outside the gene matches. The chain has TRBV14 and TRBJ2-1; 10 nucleotides match TRBD2. This receptor was taken from a male donor with ankylosing spondylitis or in good health (not recorded which). The sequenced sample consisted of blood, either unsorted or a sorted T cell fraction (not recorded which). As DNA, the CDR3 is TGTGCCAGCAGCCAAGAAGCGGGAGGGTCGGATGAGCAGTTCTTC. It translates to CASSQEAGGSDEQFF.